The rows below give T cell receptor beta chains drawn from one sample of a study of blood T cell repertoires in COVID-19. The method was immunoSEQ multiplex PCR; TCRdb's version includes in-frame clones alone and lacks a portion of them. The sample gives 100,000 to 150,000 clones, over 75% of which show up once; around 9.8% is in the top ten. Sample: peripheral blood. The receptors stem from a man aged 35 to 55 with active or convalescent COVID-19. The CDR3 runs from the conserved cysteine through the conserved F or W. The order of the fields is CDR3 protein, CDR3 DNA, V gene, clone size, J gene, D gene. The D gene is left open where the match is weak. For some rows the clone size is stated as once, few or many, or as a class when expanded; others skip it.

CDR3 protein: CASGGTGGHTGELFF; CDR3 DNA: TGTGCCAGCGGAGGGACAGGGGGCCACACCGGGGAGCTGTTTTTT; V gene: TRBV4-2; clone size: .; J gene: TRBJ2-2; D gene: TRBD1
CDR3 protein: CASSRTSGGGTDTQYF; CDR3 DNA: TGTGCCAGCAGCCGGACTAGCGGGGGGGGCACAGATACGCAGTATTTT; V gene: TRBV7-2; clone size: .; J gene: TRBJ2-3; D gene: TRBD2
CDR3 protein: CASRFEGGSSYEQYF; CDR3 DNA: TGTGCCAGCAGATTCGAAGGGGGAAGCTCCTACGAGCAGTACTTC; V gene: TRBV27; clone size: .; J gene: TRBJ2-7; D gene: .
CDR3 protein: CASRREANYGYTF; CDR3 DNA: TGCGCCAGCAGGAGGGAGGCTAACTATGGCTACACCTTC; V gene: TRBV5-1; clone size: .; J gene: TRBJ1-2; D gene: .
CDR3 protein: CASSRVGGPLSGANVLTF; CDR3 DNA: TGTGCCAGCAGCCGAGTTGGTGGGCCTCTCTCTGGGGCCAACGTCCTGACTTTC; V gene: TRBV7-9; clone size: .; J gene: TRBJ2-6; D gene: .
CDR3 protein: CASSVTSGGGNEQFF; CDR3 DNA: TGTGCCAGCAGCGTCACTAGCGGGGGGGGCAATGAGCAGTTCTTC; V gene: TRBV7-9; clone size: .; J gene: TRBJ2-1; D gene: TRBD2
CDR3 protein: CASSQGGPYEQYF; CDR3 DNA: TGTGCCAGCAGCCAAGGGGGGCCCTACGAGCAGTACTTC; V gene: TRBV3-1/TRBV3-2; clone size: .; J gene: TRBJ2-7; D gene: .
CDR3 protein: CASSFRTSGSTDTQYF; CDR3 DNA: TGTGCCAGCAGCTTCAGGACTAGCGGATCCACAGATACGCAGTATTTT; V gene: TRBV5-4; clone size: .; J gene: TRBJ2-3; D gene: TRBD2
CDR3 protein: CASSSQTSGGKSSYNEQFF; CDR3 DNA: TGTGCCAGCAGCTCCCAGACTAGCGGGGGGAAGAGCTCCTACAATGAGCAGTTCTTC; V gene: TRBV11-3; clone size: .; J gene: TRBJ2-1; D gene: TRBD2
CDR3 protein: CASSLRGTAGNTIYF; CDR3 DNA: TGTGCCAGCAGTTTAAGGGGGACGGCGGGAAACACCATATATTTT; V gene: TRBV27; clone size: .; J gene: TRBJ1-3; D gene: .
CDR3 protein: CASSATVYNEQFF; CDR3 DNA: TGTGCCAGCTCAGCGACAGTCTACAATGAGCAGTTCTTC; V gene: TRBV18; clone size: once; J gene: TRBJ2-1; D gene: .
CDR3 protein: CASSRMTTGGAYEQYF; CDR3 DNA: TGTGCCAGCAGCCGAATGACGACAGGGGGAGCGTACGAGCAGTACTTC; V gene: TRBV6-2/TRBV6-3; clone size: .; J gene: TRBJ2-7; D gene: TRBD1
CDR3 protein: CSVLRGMNTEAFF; CDR3 DNA: TGCAGCGTCCTCAGGGGCATGAACACTGAAGCTTTCTTT; V gene: TRBV29-1; clone size: .; J gene: TRBJ1-1; D gene: .
CDR3 protein: CASRPVDEKLFF; CDR3 DNA: TGTGCCAGCAGACCCGTAGATGAAAAACTGTTTTTT; V gene: TRBV6-5; clone size: .; J gene: TRBJ1-4; D gene: .
CDR3 protein: CASSPDIQQPQHF; CDR3 DNA: TGTGCCAGCAGCCCGGATATACAGCAGCCCCAGCATTTT; V gene: TRBV7-2; clone size: .; J gene: TRBJ1-5; D gene: .
CDR3 protein: CASSFPSGGANEQFF; CDR3 DNA: TGTGCCAGCAGCTTTCCTAGCGGGGGGGCCAATGAGCAGTTCTTC; V gene: TRBV5-6; clone size: .; J gene: TRBJ2-1; D gene: TRBD2
CDR3 protein: CASKATGGTEAFF; CDR3 DNA: TGTGCCAGTAAGGCTACAGGGGGCACTGAAGCTTTCTTT; V gene: TRBV19; clone size: once; J gene: TRBJ1-1; D gene: TRBD1
CDR3 protein: CASSSGYTGELFF; CDR3 DNA: TGTGCCAGCTCTAGCGGGTACACCGGGGAGCTGTTTTTT; V gene: TRBV3-1/TRBV3-2; clone size: .; J gene: TRBJ2-2; D gene: TRBD2
CDR3 protein: CASSSPGQLKKGNSPLHF; CDR3 DNA: TGTGCCAGCAGCTCACCGGGACAGCTTAAAAAGGGTAATTCACCCCTCCACTTT; V gene: TRBV11-2; clone size: .; J gene: TRBJ1-6; D gene: TRBD1
CDR3 protein: CASSLSVQYEQYF; CDR3 DNA: TGTGCCAGCAGTTTATCGGTCCAATACGAGCAGTACTTC; V gene: TRBV12-3/TRBV12-4; clone size: .; J gene: TRBJ2-7; D gene: .
CDR3 protein: CASSVTGVGTDTQYF; CDR3 DNA: TGTGCCAGCAGTGTGACAGGGGTGGGGACAGATACGCAGTATTTT; V gene: TRBV25-1; clone size: .; J gene: TRBJ2-3; D gene: TRBD1
CDR3 protein: CASSVATVEQYF; CDR3 DNA: TGTGCCAGCAGTGTAGCGACAGTCGAGCAGTACTTC; V gene: TRBV2; clone size: .; J gene: TRBJ2-7; D gene: .
CDR3 protein: CASSRDGTGANYGYTF; CDR3 DNA: TGTGCCAGCAGCCGGGATGGGACAGGCGCTAACTATGGCTACACCTTC; V gene: TRBV7-2; clone size: .; J gene: TRBJ1-2; D gene: TRBD1
CDR3 protein: CASSQGPGIAGGASTDTQYF; CDR3 DNA: TGCGCCAGCAGCCAAGGGCCCGGGATAGCGGGGGGCGCTAGCACAGATACGCAGTATTTT; V gene: TRBV4-3; clone size: .; J gene: TRBJ2-3; D gene: TRBD2
CDR3 protein: CASSRSRYEQYF; CDR3 DNA: TGTGCCAGCAGCCGCTCCCGGTACGAGCAGTACTTC; V gene: TRBV12-3/TRBV12-4; clone size: .; J gene: TRBJ2-7; D gene: .
CDR3 protein: CASSLSIRDLYTGELFF; CDR3 DNA: TGTGCCAGCTCATTGTCCATCCGGGACTTATACACCGGGGAGCTGTTTTTT; V gene: TRBV18; clone size: .; J gene: TRBJ2-2; D gene: .
CDR3 protein: CASSEQGLAEAFF; CDR3 DNA: TGCGCCAGCAGCGAACAGGGTTTAGCTGAAGCTTTCTTT; V gene: TRBV5-1; clone size: .; J gene: TRBJ1-1; D gene: .
CDR3 protein: CAWTLVRGVPDTQYF; CDR3 DNA: TGTGCCTGGACGTTGGTCAGGGGGGTCCCAGATACGCAGTATTTT; V gene: TRBV30; clone size: once; J gene: TRBJ2-3; D gene: .
CDR3 protein: CASWTGATNEKLFF; CDR3 DNA: TGTGCCAGTTGGACGGGGGCAACTAATGAAAAACTGTTTTTT; V gene: TRBV19; clone size: .; J gene: TRBJ1-4; D gene: .
CDR3 protein: CASSFWQEPSSYNEQFF; CDR3 DNA: TGTGCCAGCAGTTTTTGGCAGGAACCCAGCTCCTACAATGAGCAGTTCTTC; V gene: TRBV28; clone size: .; J gene: TRBJ2-1; D gene: .
CDR3 protein: CASSGYQGDRGDGYTF; CDR3 DNA: TGTGCCAGCAGTGGGTATCAGGGGGACAGAGGTGATGGCTACACCTTC; V gene: TRBV25-1; clone size: .; J gene: TRBJ1-2; D gene: TRBD1
CDR3 protein: CASSQEAPGGYNEQFF; CDR3 DNA: TGTGCCAGCAGCCAAGAGGCACCAGGGGGATACAATGAGCAGTTCTTC; V gene: TRBV14; clone size: once; J gene: TRBJ2-1; D gene: TRBD1
CDR3 protein: CASSLGQGRGVTNEKLFF; CDR3 DNA: TGTGCCAGCAGCCTGGGACAGGGGAGAGGAGTAACTAATGAAAAACTGTTTTTT; V gene: TRBV28; clone size: .; J gene: TRBJ1-4; D gene: TRBD1
CDR3 protein: CASSFRQGDSPLHF; CDR3 DNA: TGTGCCAGCAGCTTCAGACAGGGGGATTCACCCCTCCACTTT; V gene: TRBV7-2; clone size: .; J gene: TRBJ1-6; D gene: TRBD1
CDR3 protein: CASKDQGARETQYF; CDR3 DNA: TGTGCCAGCAAGGACCAGGGGGCGCGGGAGACCCAGTACTTC; V gene: TRBV6-5; clone size: .; J gene: TRBJ2-5; D gene: TRBD1
CDR3 protein: CASSQGLRTGRAEQYF; CDR3 DNA: TGTGCCAGCAGCCAAGGGTTAAGGACAGGGCGGGCCGAGCAGTACTTC; V gene: TRBV3-1/TRBV3-2; clone size: .; J gene: TRBJ2-7; D gene: TRBD1
CDR3 protein: CASSLRDSSYEQYF; CDR3 DNA: TGTGCCAGCAGCTTAAGGGACAGCTCCTACGAGCAGTACTTC; V gene: TRBV7-9; clone size: .; J gene: TRBJ2-7; D gene: TRBD1
CDR3 protein: CASRNRGYGELFF; CDR3 DNA: TGTGCCAGCAGGAACAGGGGGTACGGGGAGCTGTTTTTT; V gene: TRBV6-5; clone size: .; J gene: TRBJ2-2; D gene: TRBD1
CDR3 protein: CAIKSTLGTGGAGELFF; CDR3 DNA: TGTGCCATCAAGAGCACCCTGGGGACAGGTGGGGCCGGGGAGCTGTTTTTT; V gene: TRBV10-3; clone size: .; J gene: TRBJ2-2; D gene: TRBD1
CDR3 protein: CAISSLSGDTQYF; CDR3 DNA: TGTGCCATCAGTTCACTTAGCGGGGATACGCAGTATTTT; V gene: TRBV10-3; clone size: .; J gene: TRBJ2-3; D gene: TRBD2
CDR3 protein: CASRGESYNEQFF; CDR3 DNA: TGCGCCAGCAGAGGGGAATCCTACAATGAGCAGTTCTTC; V gene: TRBV5-1; clone size: .; J gene: TRBJ2-1; D gene: .
CDR3 protein: CASSRTSTATGELFF; CDR3 DNA: TGTGCCAGTTCCAGGACTAGCACGGCCACCGGGGAGCTGTTTTTT; V gene: TRBV19; clone size: .; J gene: TRBJ2-2; D gene: TRBD2
CDR3 protein: CATSGQNTDTQYF; CDR3 DNA: TGTGCCACCAGTGGCCAAAACACAGATACGCAGTATTTT; V gene: TRBV15; clone size: .; J gene: TRBJ2-3; D gene: .
CDR3 protein: CASSSRQSGETQYF; CDR3 DNA: TGTGCCAGCAGTTCTAGACAGAGTGGGGAGACCCAGTACTTC; V gene: TRBV7-2; clone size: .; J gene: TRBJ2-5; D gene: .
CDR3 protein: CASSLWGVDRGFYYGYTF; CDR3 DNA: TGTGCCAGCAGTTTATGGGGGGTCGACAGGGGATTTTACTATGGCTACACCTTC; V gene: TRBV27; clone size: .; J gene: TRBJ1-2; D gene: TRBD1
CDR3 protein: CASGQGGTEAFF; CDR3 DNA: TGTGCCAGCGGACAGGGGGGCACTGAAGCTTTCTTT; V gene: TRBV6-5; clone size: .; J gene: TRBJ1-1; D gene: TRBD1
CDR3 protein: CASSLGTVNSPLHF; CDR3 DNA: TGTGCCAGCAGCCTCGGGACAGTCAATTCACCCCTCCACTTT; V gene: TRBV3-1/TRBV3-2; clone size: .; J gene: TRBJ1-6; D gene: TRBD1
CDR3 protein: CASSSSSTGELFF; CDR3 DNA: TGTGCCAGCTCTAGCTCTAGCACCGGGGAGCTGTTTTTT; V gene: TRBV2; clone size: .; J gene: TRBJ2-2; D gene: .
CDR3 protein: CASSSQETYEQYF; CDR3 DNA: TGTGCCAGCAGTTCACAGGAAACCTACGAGCAGTACTTC; V gene: TRBV6-5; clone size: .; J gene: TRBJ2-7; D gene: .
CDR3 protein: CASSVEAGGPQGNEQFF; CDR3 DNA: TGTGCCAGCAGCGTAGAAGCGGGGGGACCCCAAGGAAATGAGCAGTTCTTC; V gene: TRBV9; clone size: .; J gene: TRBJ2-1; D gene: TRBD2
CDR3 protein: CASSVQGSYEQYF; CDR3 DNA: TGCGCCAGCAGTGTCCAGGGTTCCTACGAGCAGTACTTC; V gene: TRBV10-2; clone size: once; J gene: TRBJ2-7; D gene: .
CDR3 protein: CASRADTGELFF; CDR3 DNA: TGTGCCAGCAGGGCCGATACCGGGGAGCTGTTTTTT; V gene: TRBV2; clone size: .; J gene: TRBJ2-2; D gene: .
CDR3 protein: CASSDRDRGSTGELFF; CDR3 DNA: TGTGCCAGCAGCGACCGGGACAGGGGGTCCACCGGGGAGCTGTTTTTT; V gene: TRBV21-1; clone size: .; J gene: TRBJ2-2; D gene: .
CDR3 protein: CASSWGDRPYTGELFF; CDR3 DNA: TGCGCCAGCAGCTGGGGGGACAGACCGTACACCGGGGAGCTGTTTTTT; V gene: TRBV5-1; clone size: .; J gene: TRBJ2-2; D gene: .
CDR3 protein: CASSLELGGGETQYF; CDR3 DNA: TGTGCCAGCAGCTTGGAGCTGGGGGGGGGAGAGACCCAGTACTTC; V gene: TRBV5-6; clone size: .; J gene: TRBJ2-5; D gene: TRBD2
CDR3 protein: CASRQGETEAFF; CDR3 DNA: TGTGCCAGCAGACAGGGAGAGACTGAAGCTTTCTTT; V gene: TRBV14; clone size: .; J gene: TRBJ1-1; D gene: .
CDR3 protein: CASSTGQGSSPLHF; CDR3 DNA: TGTGCCAGCAGCACGGGACAGGGGAGTTCACCCCTCCACTTT; V gene: TRBV13; clone size: few; J gene: TRBJ1-6; D gene: TRBD1